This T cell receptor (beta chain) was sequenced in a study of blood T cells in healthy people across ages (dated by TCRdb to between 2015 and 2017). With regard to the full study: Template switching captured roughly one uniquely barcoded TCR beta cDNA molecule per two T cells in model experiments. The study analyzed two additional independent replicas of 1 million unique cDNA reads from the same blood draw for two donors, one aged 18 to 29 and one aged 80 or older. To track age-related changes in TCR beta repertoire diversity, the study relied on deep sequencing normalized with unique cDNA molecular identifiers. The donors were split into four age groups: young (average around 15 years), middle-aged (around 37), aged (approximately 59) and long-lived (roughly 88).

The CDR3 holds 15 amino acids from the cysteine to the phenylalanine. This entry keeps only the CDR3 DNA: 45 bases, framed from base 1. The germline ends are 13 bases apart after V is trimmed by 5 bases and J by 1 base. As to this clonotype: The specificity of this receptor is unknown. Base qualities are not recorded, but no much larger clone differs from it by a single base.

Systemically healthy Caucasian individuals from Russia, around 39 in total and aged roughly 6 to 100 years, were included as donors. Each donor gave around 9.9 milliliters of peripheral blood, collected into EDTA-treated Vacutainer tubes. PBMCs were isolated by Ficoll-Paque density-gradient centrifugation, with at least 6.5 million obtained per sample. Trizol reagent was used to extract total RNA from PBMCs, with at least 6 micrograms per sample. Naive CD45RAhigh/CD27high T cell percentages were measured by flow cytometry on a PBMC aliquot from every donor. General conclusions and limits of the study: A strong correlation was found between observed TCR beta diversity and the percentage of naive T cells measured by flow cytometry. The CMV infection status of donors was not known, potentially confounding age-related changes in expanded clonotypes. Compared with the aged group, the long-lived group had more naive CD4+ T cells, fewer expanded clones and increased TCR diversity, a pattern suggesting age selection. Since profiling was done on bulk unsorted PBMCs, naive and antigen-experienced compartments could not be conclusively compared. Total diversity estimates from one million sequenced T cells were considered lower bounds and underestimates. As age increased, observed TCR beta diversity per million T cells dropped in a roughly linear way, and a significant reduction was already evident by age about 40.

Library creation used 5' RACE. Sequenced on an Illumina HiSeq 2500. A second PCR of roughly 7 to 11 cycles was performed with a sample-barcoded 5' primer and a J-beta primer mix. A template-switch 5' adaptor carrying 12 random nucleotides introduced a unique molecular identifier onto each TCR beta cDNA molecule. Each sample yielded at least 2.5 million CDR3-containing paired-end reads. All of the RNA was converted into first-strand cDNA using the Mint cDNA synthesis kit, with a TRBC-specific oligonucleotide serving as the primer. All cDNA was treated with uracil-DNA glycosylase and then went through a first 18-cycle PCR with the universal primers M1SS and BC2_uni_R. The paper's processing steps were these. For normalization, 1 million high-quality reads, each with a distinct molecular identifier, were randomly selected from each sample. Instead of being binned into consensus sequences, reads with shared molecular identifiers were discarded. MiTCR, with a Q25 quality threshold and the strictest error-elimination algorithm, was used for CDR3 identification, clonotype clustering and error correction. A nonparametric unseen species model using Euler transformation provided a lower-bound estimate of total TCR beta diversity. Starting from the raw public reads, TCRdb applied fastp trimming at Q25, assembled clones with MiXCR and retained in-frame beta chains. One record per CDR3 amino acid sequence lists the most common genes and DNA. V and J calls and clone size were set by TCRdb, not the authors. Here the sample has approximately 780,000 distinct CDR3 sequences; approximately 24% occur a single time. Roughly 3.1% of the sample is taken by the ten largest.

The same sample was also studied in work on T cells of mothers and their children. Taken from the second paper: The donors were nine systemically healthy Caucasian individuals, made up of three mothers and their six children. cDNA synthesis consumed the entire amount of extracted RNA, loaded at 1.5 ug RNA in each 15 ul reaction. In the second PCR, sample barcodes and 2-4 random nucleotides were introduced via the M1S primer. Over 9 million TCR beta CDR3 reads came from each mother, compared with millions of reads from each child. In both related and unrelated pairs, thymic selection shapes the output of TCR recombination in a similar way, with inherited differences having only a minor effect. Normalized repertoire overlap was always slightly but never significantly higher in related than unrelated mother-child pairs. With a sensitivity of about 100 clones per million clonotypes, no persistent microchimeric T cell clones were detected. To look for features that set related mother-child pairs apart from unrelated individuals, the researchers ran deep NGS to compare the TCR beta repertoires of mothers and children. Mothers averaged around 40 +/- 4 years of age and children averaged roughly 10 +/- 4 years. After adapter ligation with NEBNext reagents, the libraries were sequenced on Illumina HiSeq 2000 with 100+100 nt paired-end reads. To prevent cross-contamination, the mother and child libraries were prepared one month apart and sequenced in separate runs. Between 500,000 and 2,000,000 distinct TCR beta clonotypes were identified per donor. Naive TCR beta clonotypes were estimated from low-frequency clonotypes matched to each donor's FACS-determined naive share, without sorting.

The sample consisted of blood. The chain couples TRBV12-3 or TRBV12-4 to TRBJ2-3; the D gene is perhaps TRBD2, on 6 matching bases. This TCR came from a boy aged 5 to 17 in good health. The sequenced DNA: TGTGCCAGCAGTCGAAGACTAGAACGCACAGATACGCAGTATTTT. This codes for CASSRRLERTDTQYF.